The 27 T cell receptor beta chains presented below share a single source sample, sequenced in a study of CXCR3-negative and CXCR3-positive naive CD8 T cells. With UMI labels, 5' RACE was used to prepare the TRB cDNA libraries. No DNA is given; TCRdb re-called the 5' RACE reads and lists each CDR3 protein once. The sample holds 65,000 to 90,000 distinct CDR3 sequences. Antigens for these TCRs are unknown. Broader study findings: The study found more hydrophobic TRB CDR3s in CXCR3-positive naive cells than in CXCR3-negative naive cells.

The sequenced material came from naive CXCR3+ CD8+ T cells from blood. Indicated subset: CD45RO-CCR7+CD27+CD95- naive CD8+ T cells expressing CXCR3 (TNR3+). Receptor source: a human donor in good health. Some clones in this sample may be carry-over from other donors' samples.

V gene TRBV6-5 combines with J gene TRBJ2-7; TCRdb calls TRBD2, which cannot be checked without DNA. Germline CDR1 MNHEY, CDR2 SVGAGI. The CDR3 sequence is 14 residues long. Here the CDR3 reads CASSYGGRASEQYF.

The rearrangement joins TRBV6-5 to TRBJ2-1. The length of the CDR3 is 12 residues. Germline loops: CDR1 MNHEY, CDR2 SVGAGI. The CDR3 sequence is CASSYSGNEQFF.

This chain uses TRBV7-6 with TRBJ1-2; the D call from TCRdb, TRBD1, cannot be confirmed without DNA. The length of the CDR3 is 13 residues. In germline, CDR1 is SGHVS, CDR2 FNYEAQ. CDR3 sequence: CASSVQGAEGYTF.

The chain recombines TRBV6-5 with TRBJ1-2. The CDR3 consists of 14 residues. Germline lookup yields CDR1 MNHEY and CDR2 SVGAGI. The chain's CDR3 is CASSYSRPLNGYTF.

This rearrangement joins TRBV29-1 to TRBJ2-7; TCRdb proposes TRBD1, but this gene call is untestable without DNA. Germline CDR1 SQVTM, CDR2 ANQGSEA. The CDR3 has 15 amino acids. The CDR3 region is CSVEDPGQGNYEQYF.

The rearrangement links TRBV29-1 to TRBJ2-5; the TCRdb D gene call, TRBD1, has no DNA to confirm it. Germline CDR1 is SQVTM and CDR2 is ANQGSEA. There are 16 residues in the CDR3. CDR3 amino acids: CSVEDQGPTGRETQYF.

This CDR3 is CASWWDSGQPQHF. The V and J genes are TRBV28 and TRBJ1-5. Germline lookup yields CDR1 MDHEN and CDR2 SYDVKM. The length of the CDR3 is 13 residues.

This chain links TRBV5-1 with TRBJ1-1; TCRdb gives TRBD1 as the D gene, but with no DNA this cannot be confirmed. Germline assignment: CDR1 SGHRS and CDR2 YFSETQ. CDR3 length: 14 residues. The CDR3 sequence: CASSSFDSTTEAFF.

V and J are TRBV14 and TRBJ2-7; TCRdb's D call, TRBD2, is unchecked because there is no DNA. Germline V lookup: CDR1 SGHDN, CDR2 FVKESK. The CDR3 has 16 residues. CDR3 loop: CASSLAGLAGDHEQYF.

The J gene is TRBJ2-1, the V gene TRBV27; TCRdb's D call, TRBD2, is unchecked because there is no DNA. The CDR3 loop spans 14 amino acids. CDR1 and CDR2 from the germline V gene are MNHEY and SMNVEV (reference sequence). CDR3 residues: CASRPGLDYNEQFF.

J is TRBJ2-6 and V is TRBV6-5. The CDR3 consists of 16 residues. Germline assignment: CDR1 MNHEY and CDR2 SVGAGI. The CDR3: CASSYSVGTGANVLTF.

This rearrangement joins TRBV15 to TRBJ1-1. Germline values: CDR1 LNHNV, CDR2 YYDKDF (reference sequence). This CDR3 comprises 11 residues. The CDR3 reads CATSLWSEAFF.

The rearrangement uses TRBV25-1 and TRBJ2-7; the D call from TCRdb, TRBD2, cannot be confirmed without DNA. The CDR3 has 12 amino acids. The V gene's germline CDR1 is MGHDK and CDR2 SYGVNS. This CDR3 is CASSVLPGEQYF.

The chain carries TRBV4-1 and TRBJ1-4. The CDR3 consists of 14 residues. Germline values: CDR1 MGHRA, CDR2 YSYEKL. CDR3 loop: CASTPLGTNEKLFF.

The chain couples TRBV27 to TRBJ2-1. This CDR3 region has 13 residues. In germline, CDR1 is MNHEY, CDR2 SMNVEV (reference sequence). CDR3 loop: CASSLGHYNEQFF.

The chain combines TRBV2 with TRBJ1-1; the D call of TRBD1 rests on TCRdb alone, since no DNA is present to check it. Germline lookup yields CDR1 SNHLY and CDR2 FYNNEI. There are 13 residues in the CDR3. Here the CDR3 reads CASRKQGNTEAFF.

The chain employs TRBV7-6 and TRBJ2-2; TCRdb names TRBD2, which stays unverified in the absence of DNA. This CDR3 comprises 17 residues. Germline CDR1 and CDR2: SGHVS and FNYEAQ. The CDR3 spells CASSLAFLAGNTGELFF.

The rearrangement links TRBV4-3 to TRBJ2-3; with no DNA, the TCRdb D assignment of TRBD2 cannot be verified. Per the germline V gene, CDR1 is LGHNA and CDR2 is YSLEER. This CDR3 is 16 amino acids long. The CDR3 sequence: CASSQASGSSTDTQYF.

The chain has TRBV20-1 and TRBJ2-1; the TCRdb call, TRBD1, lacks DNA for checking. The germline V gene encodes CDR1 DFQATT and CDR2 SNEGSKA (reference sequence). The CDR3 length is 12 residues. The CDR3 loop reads CSARPAGEEQFF.

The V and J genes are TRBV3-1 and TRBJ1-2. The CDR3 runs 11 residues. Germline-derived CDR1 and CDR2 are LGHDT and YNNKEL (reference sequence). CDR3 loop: CASSQLLSYTF.

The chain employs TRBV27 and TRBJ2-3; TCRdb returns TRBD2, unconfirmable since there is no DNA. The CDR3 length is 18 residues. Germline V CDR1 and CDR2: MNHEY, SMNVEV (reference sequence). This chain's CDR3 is CASSTLAGPREYTDTQYF.

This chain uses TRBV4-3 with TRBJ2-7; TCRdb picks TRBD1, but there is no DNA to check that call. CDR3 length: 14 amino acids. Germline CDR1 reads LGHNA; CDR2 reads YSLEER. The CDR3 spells CASSQDRTGPEQYF.

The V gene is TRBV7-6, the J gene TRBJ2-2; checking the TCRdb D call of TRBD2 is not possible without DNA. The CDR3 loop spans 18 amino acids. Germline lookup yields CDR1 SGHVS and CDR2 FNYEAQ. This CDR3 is CASSLTHGGAENTGELFF.

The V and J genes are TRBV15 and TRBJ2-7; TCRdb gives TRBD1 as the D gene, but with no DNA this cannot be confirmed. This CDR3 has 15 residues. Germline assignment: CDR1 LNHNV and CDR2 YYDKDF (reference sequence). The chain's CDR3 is CATSRDLGTAYEQYF. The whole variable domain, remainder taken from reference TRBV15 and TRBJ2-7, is DAMVIQNPRYQVTQFGKPVTLSCSQTLNHNVMYWYQQKSSQAPKLLFHYYDKDFNNEADTPDNFQSRRPNTSFCFLDIRSPGLGDTAMYLCATSRDLGTAYEQYFGPGTRLTVT.

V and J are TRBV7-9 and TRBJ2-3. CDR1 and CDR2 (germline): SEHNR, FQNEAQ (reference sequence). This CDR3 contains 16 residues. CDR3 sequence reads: CASSPVGDTSTDTQYF.

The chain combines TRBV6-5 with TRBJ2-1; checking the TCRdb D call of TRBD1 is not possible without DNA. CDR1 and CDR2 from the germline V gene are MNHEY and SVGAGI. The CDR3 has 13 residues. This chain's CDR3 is CASSYSSGNEQFF.

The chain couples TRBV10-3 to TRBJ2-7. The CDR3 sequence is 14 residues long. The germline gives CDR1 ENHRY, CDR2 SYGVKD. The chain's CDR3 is CAISAVQSAYEQYF.